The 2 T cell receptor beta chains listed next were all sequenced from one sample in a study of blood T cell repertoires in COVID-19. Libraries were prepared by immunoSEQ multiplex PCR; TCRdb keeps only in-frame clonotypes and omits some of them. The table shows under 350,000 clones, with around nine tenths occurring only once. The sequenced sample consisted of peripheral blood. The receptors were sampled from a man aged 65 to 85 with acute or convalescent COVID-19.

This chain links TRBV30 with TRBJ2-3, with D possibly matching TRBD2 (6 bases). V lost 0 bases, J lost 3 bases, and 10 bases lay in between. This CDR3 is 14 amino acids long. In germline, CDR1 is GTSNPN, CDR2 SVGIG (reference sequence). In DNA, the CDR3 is TGTGCCTGGAGTGTCGGGGGAATGACAGATACGCAGTATTTT. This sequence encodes CAWSVGGMTDTQYF.

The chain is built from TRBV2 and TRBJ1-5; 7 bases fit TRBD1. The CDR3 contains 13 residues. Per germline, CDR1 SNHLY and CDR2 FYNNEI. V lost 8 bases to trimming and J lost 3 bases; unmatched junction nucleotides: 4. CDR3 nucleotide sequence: TGTGCCAGCGGGGGGACAGTCAATCAGCCCCAGCATTTT. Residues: CASGGTVNQPQHF.